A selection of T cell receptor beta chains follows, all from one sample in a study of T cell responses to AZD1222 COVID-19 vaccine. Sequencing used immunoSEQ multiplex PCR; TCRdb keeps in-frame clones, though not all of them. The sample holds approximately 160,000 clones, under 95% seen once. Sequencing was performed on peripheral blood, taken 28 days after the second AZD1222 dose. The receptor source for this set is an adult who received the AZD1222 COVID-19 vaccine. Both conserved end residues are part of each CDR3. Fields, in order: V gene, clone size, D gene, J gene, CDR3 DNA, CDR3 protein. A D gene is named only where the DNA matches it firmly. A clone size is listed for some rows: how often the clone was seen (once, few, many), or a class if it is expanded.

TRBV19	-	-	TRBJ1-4	TGTGCCACCAGTCCAGTTCTAAATGAAAAACTGTTTTTT	CATSPVLNEKLFF
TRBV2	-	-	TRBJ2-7	TGTGCCAGCAGTGAAGCGCTAGCCATAGCCTACGAGCAGTACTTC	CASSEALAIAYEQYF
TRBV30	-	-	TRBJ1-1	TGTGCCTGGAATTGGAACACTGAAGCTTTCTTT	CAWNWNTEAFF
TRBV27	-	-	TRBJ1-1	TGTGCCAGCAGTTTAACGGAGACAGACACTGAAGCTTTCTTT	CASSLTETDTEAFF
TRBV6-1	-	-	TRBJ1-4	TGTGCCAGCAGTGAATCTCCTACTGCTAATGAAAAACTGTTTTTT	CASSESPTANEKLFF
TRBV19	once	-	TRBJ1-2	TGTGCCAGTATGCGGGGGGACTGGGGCGGCTACACCTTC	CASMRGDWGGYTF
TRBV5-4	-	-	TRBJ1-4	TGTGCCAGCAGCGCCAAGGACCCAACTAATGAAAAACTGTTTTTT	CASSAKDPTNEKLFF
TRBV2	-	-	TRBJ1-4	TGTGCCAGCAGTGAATTTAGCGAACTGTTTTTT	CASSEFSELFF
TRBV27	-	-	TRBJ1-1	TGTGCCAGCAGTTTTGAGAGGAGAGGGAACACTGAAGCTTTCTTT	CASSFERRGNTEAFF
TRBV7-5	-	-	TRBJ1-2	TGTGCCAGAAGCTACCGAACCCCGGGGAGGATTGGCAGCTACACCTTC	CARSYRTPGRIGSYTF
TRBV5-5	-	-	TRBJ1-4	TGTGCCAGCCACAGGGTGATAGGTGAAAAACTGTTTTTT	CASHRVIGEKLFF
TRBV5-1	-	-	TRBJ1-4	TGCGCCAGCAGGCCCGGGGGGAGTGAAAAACTGTTTTTT	CASRPGGSEKLFF
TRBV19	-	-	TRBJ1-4	TGTGCCAGTAGTATTTTACAGGGACAAGGAACTAATGAAAAACTGTTTTTT	CASSILQGQGTNEKLFF
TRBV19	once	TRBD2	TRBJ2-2	TGTGCCAGTAGTACTAGCGGGGGGGACGGTCCCGGGGAGCTGTTTTTT	CASSTSGGDGPGELFF
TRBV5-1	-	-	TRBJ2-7	TGCGCCAGCAGCGACATGAATCAAGAGCAGTACTTC	CASSDMNQEQYF
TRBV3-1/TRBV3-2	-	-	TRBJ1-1	TGTGCCAGCAGCCAAGGGAGGGTAGGGGTAGGGGGTTTCGTCGCTGAAGCTTTCTTT	CASSQGRVGVGGFVAEAFF
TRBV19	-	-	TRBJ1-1	TGTGCCAGTAGTACCGGGGATAAAGCTTTCTTT	CASSTGDKAFF
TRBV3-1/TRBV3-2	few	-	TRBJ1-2	TGTGCCAGCAGCCAAGGCCAGGGAGGCTATGGCTACACCTTC	CASSQGQGGYGYTF
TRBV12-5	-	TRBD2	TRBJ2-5	TGTGCTAGTGGTTTAGGACTAGCGGGTGGGCATGGGACCCAGTACTTC	CASGLGLAGGHGTQYF
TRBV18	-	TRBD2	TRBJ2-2	TGTGCCAGCTCACGGACTAGCGGGGACGGGGAGCTGTTTTTT	CASSRTSGDGELFF
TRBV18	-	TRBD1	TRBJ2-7	TGTGCCAGCTCACCAGGGACAGGCAAAAAGCAGTACTTC	CASSPGTGKKQYF
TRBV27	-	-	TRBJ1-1	TGTGCCAGCACCCCCGTGCGGACAGACGACCCCATGAACACTGAAGCTTTCTTT	CASTPVRTDDPMNTEAFF
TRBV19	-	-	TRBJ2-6	TGTGCCAGTAGTATACGGGGTTCTGGGGCCAACGTCCTGACTTTC	CASSIRGSGANVLTF
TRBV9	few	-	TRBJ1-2	TGTGCCAGCAGCGTAGACAGCTACTATGGCTACACCTTC	CASSVDSYYGYTF
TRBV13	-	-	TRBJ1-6	TGTGCCAGCAGCCCTATACATTCACCCCTCCACTTT	CASSPIHSPLHF
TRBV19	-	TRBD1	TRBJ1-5	TGTGCCAGTAGTAAGTGGGGGCGCCGAGGTCAGGGGGAGCGCAGCAATCAGCCCCAGCATTTT	CASSKWGRRGQGERSNQPQHF
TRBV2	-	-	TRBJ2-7	TGTGCCAGCAGTGGGGGGGTTGGTTTCGGGCAGTACTTC	CASSGGVGFGQYF